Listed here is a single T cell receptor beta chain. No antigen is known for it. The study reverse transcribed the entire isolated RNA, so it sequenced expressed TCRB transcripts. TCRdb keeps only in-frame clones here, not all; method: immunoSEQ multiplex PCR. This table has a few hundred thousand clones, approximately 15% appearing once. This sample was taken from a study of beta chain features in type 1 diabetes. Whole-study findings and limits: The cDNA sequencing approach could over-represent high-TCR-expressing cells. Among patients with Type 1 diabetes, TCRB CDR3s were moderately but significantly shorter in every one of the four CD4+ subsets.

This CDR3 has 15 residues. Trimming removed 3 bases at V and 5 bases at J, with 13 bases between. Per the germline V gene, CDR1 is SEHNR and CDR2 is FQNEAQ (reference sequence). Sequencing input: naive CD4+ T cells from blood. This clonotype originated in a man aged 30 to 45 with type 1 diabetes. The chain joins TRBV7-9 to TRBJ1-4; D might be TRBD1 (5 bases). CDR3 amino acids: CASSFYGGVNEKLFF. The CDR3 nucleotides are TGTGCCAGCAGCTTTTATGGGGGGGTAAATGAAAAACTGTTTTTT. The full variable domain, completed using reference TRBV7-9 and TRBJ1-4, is DTGVSQNPRHKITKRGQNVTFRCDPISEHNRLYWYRQTLGQGPEFLTYFQNEAQLEKSRLLSDRFSAERPKGSFSTLEIQRTEQGDSAMYLCASSFYGGVNEKLFFGSGTQLSVL.